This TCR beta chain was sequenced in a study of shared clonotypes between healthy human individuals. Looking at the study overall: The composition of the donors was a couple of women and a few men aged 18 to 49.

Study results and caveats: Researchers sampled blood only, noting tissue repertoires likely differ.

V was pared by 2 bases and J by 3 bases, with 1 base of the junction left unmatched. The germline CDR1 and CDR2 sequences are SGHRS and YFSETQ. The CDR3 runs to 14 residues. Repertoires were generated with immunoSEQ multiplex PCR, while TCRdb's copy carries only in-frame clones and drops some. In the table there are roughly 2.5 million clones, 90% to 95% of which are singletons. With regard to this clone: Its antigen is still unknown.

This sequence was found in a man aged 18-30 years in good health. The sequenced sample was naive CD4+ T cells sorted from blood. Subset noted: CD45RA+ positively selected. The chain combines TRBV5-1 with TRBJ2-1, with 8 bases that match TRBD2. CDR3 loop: CASSFGTSYNEQFF. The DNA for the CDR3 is TGCGCCAGCAGCTTCGGGACTAGCTACAATGAGCAGTTCTTC.